This T cell receptor (beta chain) was sequenced in a study of T cells in localized non-small cell lung cancer. Study-wide findings and caveats: Only one tumor region went through sequencing, so heterogeneity may still be there. Median approximately 61 top-100 tumor clones were shared with paired adjacent lung. Greater blood T cell density accompanied longer overall survival. Uninvolved adjacent lung had the highest recorded T cell clonality, with tumor below it.

Generated by immunoSEQ multiplex PCR, the TCRdb table keeps only in-frame clones and is missing some. The repertoire holds roughly 2,700 clones, with around a quarter as singletons. Note on this clone: The antigen remains undetermined.

This clonotype originated in a man between 40 and 69 years old with stage I lung adenocarcinoma. The source material was normal lung tissue next to the tumor, sampled before any cancer treatment.

CDR3 DNA: TGCAGCGTTGCGCCTTCTGGCGGGGTGGGTCATGAGCAGTTCTTC. Translating it yields CSVAPSGGVGHEQFF. This rearrangement joins TRBV29-1 to TRBJ2-1; D may be TRBD2 (6 bases). Per germline, CDR1 SQVTM and CDR2 ANQGSEA. V was pared by 4 bases and J by 8 bases, with 21 bases between. The CDR3 is made up of 15 amino acids.